The table lists the clone carrying this T cell receptor beta chain with a few counts. TCRdb recomputed calls from the reads with MiXCR, one row per CDR3 protein. The sample gives roughly 280,000 distinct CDR3 sequences, roughly 9.1% of which show up once; about 15% is in the top ten. The data were obtained in a study of T cell repertoires in cytomegalovirus infection. CDR3 length: 17 residues. J lost 4 bases, V lost 3 bases, and 10 bases had no gene match. Germline V gene lookup returns CDR1 LNHDA and CDR2 SQIVND (reference sequence). The origin of this receptor is a human donor in good health (CMV status not recorded). Some clones in this sample may be carry-over from other donors' samples. Sequencing was performed on PBMCs. The rearrangement uses TRBV19 and TRBJ2-1; 9 positions agree with TRBD2. The DNA of the CDR3 is TGTGCCAGTAGTATTAGTCGCAGCGGGGGGCCGTACAATGAGCAGTTCTTC. Protein sequence: CASSISRSGGPYNEQFF.